One sample yielded the 6 T cell receptor beta chains listed below, sequenced in a study of T cell changes during pregnancy in multiple sclerosis. The assay was immunoSEQ multiplex PCR, and TCRdb's table has in-frame clones only and misses some. The data contain 50,000 to 65,000 clones, approximately 93% of them singletons. The specimen comprised CD8+ T cells from peripheral blood mononuclear cells, sampled in the second trimester of pregnancy. All receptors come from a female donor with multiple sclerosis, enrolled in a pregnancy study.

This sequence joins TRBV6-1 and TRBJ2-7; tentative D call: TRBD1 (6 bases). Trimming left V 6 bases short and J 3 bases short, with 12 bases between. The CDR3 has 13 residues. CDR1 and CDR2 (germline): MNHNS, SASEGT. The DNA for the CDR3 is TGTGCCAGCAGGGTTACAGGGTACTACGAGCAGTACTTC. Encoded protein: CASRVTGYYEQYF.

A single count supports this clone. The genes are TRBV5-6 and TRBJ2-3; D not resolved. The CDR3 length is 15 residues. The ends were cut back, 4 bases at V and 4 bases at J, with 16 bases in the middle. Germline loops: CDR1 SGHDT, CDR2 YYEEEE. As DNA, the CDR3 is TGTGCCAGCAGCCCACGATTAGAACCTCCAGATACGCAGTATTTT. As protein: CASSPRLEPPDTQYF.

The rearrangement uses TRBV27 and TRBJ1-5, with 9 bases fitting TRBD1. J was trimmed by 6 bases and V by 6 bases; bases with no gene match: 6. Germline V gives CDR1 MNHEY, CDR2 SMNVEV (reference sequence). The CDR3 runs to 14 residues. The CDR3 reads CASSQQGASQPQHF. CDR3 coding DNA: TGTGCCAGCAGCCAACAGGGGGCGAGTCAGCCCCAGCATTTT.

The chain links TRBV7-8 to TRBJ1-1; 8 bases match TRBD1. The CDR3 is 18 residues long. Germline V gene lookup returns CDR1 SGHVS and CDR2 FQNEAQ. After removal of 5 bases from V and 0 bases from J, the junction contained 14 bases not matched to a gene. CDR3 residues: CASSKRGGTGLMNTEAFF. CDR3 nucleotide sequence: TGTGCCAGCAGCAAGAGGGGTGGGACAGGACTCATGAACACTGAAGCTTTCTTT.

Ten or more counts support this clone. The J gene is TRBJ1-2, the V gene TRBV7-9; a possible D gene is TRBD1 (6 bases). V lost 5 bases, J lost 5 bases, and 18 bases lay in between. The CDR3 runs to 15 residues. CDR1 is SEHNR and CDR2 is FQNEAQ in the germline V gene (reference sequence). For the CDR3, the DNA is TGTGCCAGCAGCCTAAGCGGGGGCTCAGCGTATGGCTACACCTTC. Its protein is CASSLSGGSAYGYTF.

The rearrangement joins TRBV25-1 to TRBJ2-1; D not certain. Between the trimmed V and J ends, which lost 2 bases and 7 bases, there was a span of 9 bases. Germline V CDR1 and CDR2: MGHDK, SYGVNS. The CDR3 totals 13 residues. CDR3 bases: TGTGCCAGCAGTGAAGCCGGGTTTAATGAGCAGTTCTTC. This sequence encodes CASSEAGFNEQFF.